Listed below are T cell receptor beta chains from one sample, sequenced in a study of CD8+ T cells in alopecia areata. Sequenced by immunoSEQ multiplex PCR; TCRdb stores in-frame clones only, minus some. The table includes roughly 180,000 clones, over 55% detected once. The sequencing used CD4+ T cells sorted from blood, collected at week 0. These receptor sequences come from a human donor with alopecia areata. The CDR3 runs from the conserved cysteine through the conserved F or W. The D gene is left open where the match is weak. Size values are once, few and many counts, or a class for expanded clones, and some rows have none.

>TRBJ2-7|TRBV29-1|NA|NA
TGCAGCGTTGACGCGGGGCCCTACGAGCAGTACTTC
CSVDAGPYEQYF
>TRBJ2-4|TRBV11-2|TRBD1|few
TGTGCCAGCAGCTTTGACAGGGGTACCATTCAGTACTTC
CASSFDRGTIQYF
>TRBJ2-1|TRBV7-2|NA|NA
TGTGCCAGCAGCAACCCGAACAGGAATGAGCAGTTCTTC
CASSNPNRNEQFF
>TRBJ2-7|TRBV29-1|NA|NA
TGCAGCGTTGAACACATCTACGAGCAGTACTTC
CSVEHIYEQYF
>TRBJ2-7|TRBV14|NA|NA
TGTGCCAGCAGCCAGAGCTACGAGCAGTACTTC
CASSQSYEQYF
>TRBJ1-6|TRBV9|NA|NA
TGTGCCAGCAGCGCGAACAGGGCCAATAATTCACCCCTCCACTTT
CASSANRANNSPLHF
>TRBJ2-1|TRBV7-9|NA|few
TGTGCCAGCAGCTTAGCCCGGGGGCCGGGTGAGCAGTTCTTC
CASSLARGPGEQFF
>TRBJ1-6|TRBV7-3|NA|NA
TGTGCCAGCAGCCCCGGGATAACCAATTCACCCCTCCACTTT
CASSPGITNSPLHF
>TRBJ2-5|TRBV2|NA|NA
TGTGCCAGCAGTACAGGGACCCTTCAAGAGACCCAGTACTTC
CASSTGTLQETQYF
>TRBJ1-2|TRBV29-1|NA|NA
TGCAGCGTTGGATTAGTTAACTATGGCTACACCTTC
CSVGLVNYGYTF
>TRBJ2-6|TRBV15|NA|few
TGTGCCACCAGCATTGGCAGAACTAATGGGGCCAACGTCCTGACTTTC
CATSIGRTNGANVLTF
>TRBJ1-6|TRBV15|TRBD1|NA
TGTGCCACCAGCAGAGAGGGACAGGGAGGATCACCCCTCCACTTT
CATSREGQGGSPLHF
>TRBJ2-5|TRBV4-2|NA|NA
TGTGCCAGCAGCCAAGAGCTGGGTTTGGAGACCCAGTACTTC
CASSQELGLETQYF
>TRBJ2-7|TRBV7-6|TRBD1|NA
TGTGCCAGCAGTCGAACAGGGGGTCCTCTTTACGAGCAGTACTTC
CASSRTGGPLYEQYF
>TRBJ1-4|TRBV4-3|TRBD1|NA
TGCGCCAGCAGCCAAGATCCAACAGGGGGCTTAGAAAAACTGTTTTTT
CASSQDPTGGLEKLFF
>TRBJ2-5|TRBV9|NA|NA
TGTGCCAGCAGCGTCAGGGTTGGGGAGACCCAGTACTTC
CASSVRVGETQYF
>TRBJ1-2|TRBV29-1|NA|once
TGCAGCGTTGACTTGGCAGGGGCATCCAACTATGGCTACACCTTC
CSVDLAGASNYGYTF
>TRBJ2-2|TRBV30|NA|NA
TGTGCCTGGAATTGGCGGACCGGGGAGCTGTTTTTT
CAWNWRTGELFF
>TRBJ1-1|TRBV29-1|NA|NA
TGCAGCGGCGTTGTACAGGGAGAGACTGAAGCTTTCTTT
CSGVVQGETEAFF
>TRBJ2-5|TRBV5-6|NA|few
TGTGCCAGCAGCTGGAGACAGACCTTCCAAGAGACCCAGTACTTC
CASSWRQTFQETQYF
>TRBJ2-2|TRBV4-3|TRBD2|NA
TGCGCCAGCCGTAGCGGGGAGTCGAACACCGGGGAGCTGTTTTTT
CASRSGESNTGELFF
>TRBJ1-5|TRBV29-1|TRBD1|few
TGCAGCGTTGAAGTAGGGGCAGGGGGCGGACAGCCCCAGCATTTT
CSVEVGAGGGQPQHF
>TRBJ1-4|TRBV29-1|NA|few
TGCAGCGTACGACAGAGAGCAACTAATGAAAAACTGTTTTTT
CSVRQRATNEKLFF
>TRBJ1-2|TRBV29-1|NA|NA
TGCAGCGCCGGACAGCCATCTGCTGGCTACACCTTC
CSAGQPSAGYTF